In this sample, the clone carrying this T cell receptor (beta chain) turned up a few times. Its antigen is currently unknown. RNA transcripts yielded amplified TCR beta CDR3 regions. The TCR CDR3 first-round RT-PCR relied on the HTBI primer set. A single record per CDR3 protein comes from TCRdb applying MiXCR to the multiplex PCR reads. The sample records hundreds of thousands of distinct CDR3 sequences, 11% to 15% being singletons. This specimen comes from a study of T cells in Graves' hyperthyroidism and ophthalmopathy. Looking at the study overall: At initial diagnosis, before any treatment had begun, peripheral blood was obtained.

V lost 3 bases to trimming and J lost 6 bases; unmatched junction nucleotides: 17. The CDR3 totals 17 residues. Germline CDR1 DFQATT, CDR2 SNEGSKA (reference sequence). General observations from the study: Stable hyperthyroidism and ophthalmopathy were separated using 13 V-J signatures. Most thyroid clonotypes expanded above 0.001 appeared in blood too. The model anticipated ophthalmopathy a median approximately six months pre-onset.

This TCR derives from a woman under 30 with Graves' hyperthyroidism. The chain joins TRBV20-1 to TRBJ2-7; 10 bases match TRBD2. The sequenced sample consisted of blood. CDR3 in DNA: TGCAGTGCTAGTCCTAGCGGGAGTACGTATGACCCGGGCGAGCAGTACTTC. Protein sequence: CSASPSGSTYDPGEQYF.